These 8 T cell receptor beta chains came from one sample sequenced in a study of T cell clonality in common variable immunodeficiency. Profiling relied on immunoSEQ multiplex PCR, and the TCRdb table lists in-frame clones only, not all of them. This set yields roughly 60,000 clones and no singletons; the top ten hold under 2%. Sequenced: peripheral blood mononuclear cells. All receptors come from a person between 18 and 75 years old in good health.

This clone was counted many times. The sequence runs out 3 residues before the end of the CDR3; the remainder is reconstructed from the germline J gene. J is TRBJ2-2 and V is TRBV18; TRBD2 matches 11 bases. The CDR3 loop spans 15 amino acids. V lost 3 bases to trimming and J lost 3 bases; unmatched junction nucleotides: 0. Germline V gene sequence: CDR1 KGHSH, CDR2 LQKENI. The CDR3 loop reads CASSPGLADTGELFF. CDR3 bases read: TGTGCCAGCTCACCGGGACTAGCGGACACCGGGGAG.

This clone showed up many times. The CDR3 end falls 3 residues outside the read, so it is completed with the germline J gene. V gene TRBV18 combines with J gene TRBJ1-1, with TRBD1 as a possible D gene (6 bases). Germline V lookup: CDR1 KGHSH, CDR2 LQKENI. The CDR3 length is 14 residues. Trimming shortened V by 4 bases and J by 3 bases, and 12 bases separated the two germline ends. The covered CDR3 bases are TGTGCCAGCTCACTTACAGGGCACGACACTGAA. The encoded protein is CASSLTGHDTE. The entire CDR3 reads CASSLTGHDTEAFF.

This clone was detected ten times or more. The read comes to an end 3 residues before the CDR3 does, leaving the germline J gene to fill in the end. The chain has TRBV2 and TRBJ1-2; D gene uncertain. Germline V gene data show CDR1 as SNHLY and CDR2 as FYNNEI. The CDR3 totals 12 residues. The V gene lost 8 bases and the J gene lost 0 bases, with 7 bases spanning the gap. The CDR3 loop is CASRPANYGYTF. CDR3 DNA (partial): TGTGCCAGCCGTCCAGCTAACTATGGC.

Ten or more counts support this clone. The read comes to an end 3 residues before the CDR3 does, leaving the germline J gene to fill in the end. The chain couples TRBV30 to TRBJ2-1, with 7 bases aligning to TRBD2. Trimming took 1 base from V and 2 from J; bases not matched to a gene: 5. The CDR3 length is 15 residues. Germline V lookup: CDR1 GTSNPN, CDR2 SVGIG (reference sequence). CDR3 sequence reads: CAWSDLAATYNEQFF. Incomplete CDR3 DNA: TGTGCCTGGAGTGACCTAGCGGCCACCTACAATGAG.

At least ten counts were recorded for this clone. From the germline J gene comes the end of the CDR3, since the read stops 3 residues before it. The chain uses TRBV11-2 and TRBJ2-1, with a possible D match to TRBD1 (6 bases). Germline CDR1 and CDR2: SGHAT and FQNNGV. The CDR3 covers 14 residues. The V gene lost 5 bases and the J gene lost 5 bases, with 13 bases spanning the gap. CDR3 residues: CASSTRRGNNEQFF. The CDR3 bases that were read are TGTGCCAGCAGCACCAGAAGGGGGAACAATGAG.

The sample holds many counts of this clone. Read data end 3 residues before the CDR3 end; the end is taken from the germline J gene. This chain uses TRBV6-2 or TRBV6-3 with TRBJ2-3; 12 positions agree with TRBD2. The V and J ends lost 4 bases and 4 bases, in that order; junction bases with no gene match: 9. The CDR3 runs to 17 residues. Germline assignment: CDR1 MNHEY and CDR2 SVGEGT. The sequenced part of the CDR3 DNA is TGTGCCAGCAGTTCAGGAAGACTAGCGGGAGTTTCAGATACG. Encoded protein: CASSSGRLAGVSDT. The CDR3 in its entirety is CASSSGRLAGVSDTQYF.

This clone was detected ten times or more. Read data end 3 residues before the CDR3 end; the end is taken from the germline J gene. This sequence joins TRBV19 and TRBJ2-7; D may be TRBD1 (6 bases). The CDR3 has 16 amino acids. V lost 3 bases and J 1 base, leaving 16 bases between the germline ends. The germline V gene encodes CDR1 LNHDA and CDR2 SQIVND (reference sequence). The sequenced part of the CDR3 DNA is TGTGCCAGTAGTATTCCCAGGGGAAGTGGGTCCTACGAG. It translates to CASSIPRGSGSYE. The full CDR3 protein reads CASSIPRGSGSYEQYF. Together with reference TRBV19 and TRBJ2-7, the CDR3 gives the full variable domain: DGGITQSPKYLFRKEGQNVTLSCEQNLNHDAMYWYRQDPGQGLRLIYYSQIVNDFQKGDIAEGYSVSREKKESFPLTVTSAQKNPTAFYLCASSIPRGSGSYEQYFGPGTRLTVT.

There are many counts of this clone. The missing CDR3 end, 3 residues past where the read stops, is filled in from the germline J gene. The chain links TRBV11-2 to TRBJ2-5; the match to TRBD1 covers 8 bases. This CDR3 spans 15 amino acids. V lost 5 bases and J lost 5; bases outside the gene matches: 10. CDR1 SGHAT and CDR2 FQNNGV come from the germline V gene. CDR3 loop: CASSPNAGGQETQYF. The CDR3 DNA, read in part, is TGTGCCAGCAGCCCGAACGCAGGGGGCCAGGAGACC.